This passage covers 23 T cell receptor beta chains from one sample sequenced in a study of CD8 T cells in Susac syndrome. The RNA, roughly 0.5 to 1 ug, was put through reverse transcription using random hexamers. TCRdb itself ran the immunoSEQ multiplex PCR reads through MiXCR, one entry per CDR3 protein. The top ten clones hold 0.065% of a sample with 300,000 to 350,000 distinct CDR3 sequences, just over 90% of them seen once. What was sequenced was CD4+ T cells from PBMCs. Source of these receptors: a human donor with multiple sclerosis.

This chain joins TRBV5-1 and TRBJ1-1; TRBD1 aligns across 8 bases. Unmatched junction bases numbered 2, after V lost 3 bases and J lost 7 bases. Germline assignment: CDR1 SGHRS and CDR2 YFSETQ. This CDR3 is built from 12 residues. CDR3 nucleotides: TGCGCCAGCAGCTATGGACAGGGTGAAGCTTTCTTT. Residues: CASSYGQGEAFF. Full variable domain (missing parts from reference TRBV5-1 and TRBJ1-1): KAGVTQTPRYLIKTRGQQVTLSCSPISGHRSVSWYQQTPGQGLQFLFEYFSETQRNKGNFPGRFSGRQFSNSRSEMNVSTLELGDSALYLCASSYGQGEAFFGQGTRLTVV.

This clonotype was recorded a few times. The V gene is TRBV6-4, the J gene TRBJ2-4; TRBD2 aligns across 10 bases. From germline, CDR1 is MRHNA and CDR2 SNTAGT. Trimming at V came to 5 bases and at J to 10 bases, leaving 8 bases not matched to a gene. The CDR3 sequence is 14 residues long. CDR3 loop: CASSPLAGAEIQYF. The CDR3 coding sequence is TGTGCCAGCAGTCCTCTAGCGGGGGCGGAGATTCAGTACTTC.

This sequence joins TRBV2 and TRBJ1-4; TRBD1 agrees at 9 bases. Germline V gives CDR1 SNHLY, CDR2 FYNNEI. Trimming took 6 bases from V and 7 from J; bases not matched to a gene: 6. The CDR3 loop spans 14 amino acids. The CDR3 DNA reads TGTGCCAGCAGGGAGGGACAGGGCGGTGAAAAACTGTTTTTT. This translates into CASREGQGGEKLFF.

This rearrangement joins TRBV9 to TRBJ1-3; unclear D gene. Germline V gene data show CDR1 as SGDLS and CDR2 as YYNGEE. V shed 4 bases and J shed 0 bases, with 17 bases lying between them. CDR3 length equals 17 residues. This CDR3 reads CASSPDPEFSSGNTIYF. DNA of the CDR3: TGTGCCAGCAGCCCAGACCCGGAGTTTAGCTCTGGAAACACCATATATTTT.

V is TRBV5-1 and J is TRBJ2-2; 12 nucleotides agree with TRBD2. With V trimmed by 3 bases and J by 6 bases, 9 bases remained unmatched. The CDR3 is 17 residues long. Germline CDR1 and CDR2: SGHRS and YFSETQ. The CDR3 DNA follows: TGCGCCAGCAGCTCGCGCCTAGCGGGAGGGGGCGCCGGGGAGCTGTTTTTT. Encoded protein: CASSSRLAGGGAGELFF. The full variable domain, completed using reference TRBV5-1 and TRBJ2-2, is KAGVTQTPRYLIKTRGQQVTLSCSPISGHRSVSWYQQTPGQGLQFLFEYFSETQRNKGNFPGRFSGRQFSNSRSEMNVSTLELGDSALYLCASSSRLAGGGAGELFFGEGSRLTVL.

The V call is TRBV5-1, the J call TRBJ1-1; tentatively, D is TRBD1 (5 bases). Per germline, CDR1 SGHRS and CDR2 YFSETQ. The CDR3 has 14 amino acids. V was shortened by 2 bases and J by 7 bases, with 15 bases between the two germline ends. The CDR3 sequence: CASSFGVTGVEAFF. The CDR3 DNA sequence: TGCGCCAGCAGCTTCGGGGTAACGGGGGTTGAAGCTTTCTTT.

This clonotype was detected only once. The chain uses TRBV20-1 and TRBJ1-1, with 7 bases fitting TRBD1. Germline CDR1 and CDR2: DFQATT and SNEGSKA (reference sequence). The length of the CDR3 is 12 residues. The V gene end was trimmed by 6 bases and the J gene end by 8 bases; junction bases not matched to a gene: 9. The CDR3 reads CSANRQGLEAFF. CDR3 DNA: TGCAGTGCAAACAGACAGGGTCTAGAAGCTTTCTTT.

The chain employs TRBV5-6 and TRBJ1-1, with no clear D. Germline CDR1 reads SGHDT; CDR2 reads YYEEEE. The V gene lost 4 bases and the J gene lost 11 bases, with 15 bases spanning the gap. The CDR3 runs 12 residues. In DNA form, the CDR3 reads TGTGCCAGCAGCGCGACCCGGATGATGGCTTTCTTT. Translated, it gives CASSATRMMAFF.

The CDR3 loop is CSARDPDRGNYEQYF. CDR3 sequence (DNA): TGCAGTGCTAGAGATCCGGACAGGGGAAACTACGAGCAGTACTTC. The chain carries TRBV20-1 and TRBJ2-7; TRBD1 matches 9 bases. CDR1 and CDR2 from the germline V gene are DFQATT and SNEGSKA (reference sequence). V shed 0 bases, J shed 3 bases, and the junction held 6 bases outside the gene matches. The CDR3 has 15 residues.

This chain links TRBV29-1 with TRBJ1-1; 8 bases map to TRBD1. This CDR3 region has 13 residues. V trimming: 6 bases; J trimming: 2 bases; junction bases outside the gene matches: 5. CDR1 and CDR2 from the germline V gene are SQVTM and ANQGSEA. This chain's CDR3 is CSVTGTGNTEAFF. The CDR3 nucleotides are TGCAGCGTGACCGGGACAGGTAACACTGAAGCTTTCTTT.

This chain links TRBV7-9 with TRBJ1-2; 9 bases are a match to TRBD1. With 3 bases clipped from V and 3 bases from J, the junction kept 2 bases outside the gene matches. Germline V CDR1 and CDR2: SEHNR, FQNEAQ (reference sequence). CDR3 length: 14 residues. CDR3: CASSFGDRDYGYTF. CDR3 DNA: TGTGCCAGCAGCTTCGGGGACAGGGACTATGGCTACACCTTC.

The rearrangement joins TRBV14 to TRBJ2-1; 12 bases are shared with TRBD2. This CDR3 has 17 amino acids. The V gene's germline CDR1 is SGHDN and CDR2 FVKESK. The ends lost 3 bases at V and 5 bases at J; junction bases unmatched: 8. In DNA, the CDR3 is TGTGCCAGCAGCCAGATACTAGCGGGGGGCTTCCACAATGAGCAGTTCTTC. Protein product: CASSQILAGGFHNEQFF.

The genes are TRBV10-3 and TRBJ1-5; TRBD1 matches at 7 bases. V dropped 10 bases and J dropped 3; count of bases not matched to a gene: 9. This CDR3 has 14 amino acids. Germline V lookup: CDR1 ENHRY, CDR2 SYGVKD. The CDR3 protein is CATSGQPTNQPQHF. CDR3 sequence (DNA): TGTGCCACCTCGGGACAGCCTACCAATCAGCCCCAGCATTTT.

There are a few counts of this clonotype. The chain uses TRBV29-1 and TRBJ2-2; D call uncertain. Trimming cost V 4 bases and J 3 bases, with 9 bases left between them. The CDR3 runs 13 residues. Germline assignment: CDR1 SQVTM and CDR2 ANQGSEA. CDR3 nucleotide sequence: TGCAGCGTTGGCCAAGAGTACACCGGGGAGCTGTTTTTT. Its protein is CSVGQEYTGELFF.

CDR3 sequence: CASSFGTAADTQYF. CDR3 DNA sequence: TGTGCCAGCAGCTTCGGGACTGCGGCAGATACGCAGTATTTT. This rearrangement joins TRBV11-3 to TRBJ2-3, with D possibly matching TRBD2 (6 bases). This CDR3 has 14 amino acids. V gave up 3 bases and J gave up 4 bases, with 11 bases separating them. Germline V gives CDR1 SGHNT, CDR2 YENEEA.

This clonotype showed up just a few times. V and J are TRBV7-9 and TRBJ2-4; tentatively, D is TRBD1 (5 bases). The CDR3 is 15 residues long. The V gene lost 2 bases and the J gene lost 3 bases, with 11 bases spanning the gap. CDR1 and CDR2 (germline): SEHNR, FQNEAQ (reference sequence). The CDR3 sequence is CASSLRQGVKNIQYF. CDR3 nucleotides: TGTGCCAGCAGCTTACGCCAAGGGGTCAAAAACATTCAGTACTTC. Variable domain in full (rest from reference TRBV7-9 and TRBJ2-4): DTGVSQNPRHKITKRGQNVTFRCDPISEHNRLYWYRQTLGQGPEFLTYFQNEAQLEKSRLLSDRFSAERPKGSFSTLEIQRTEQGDSAMYLCASSLRQGVKNIQYFGAGTRLSVL.

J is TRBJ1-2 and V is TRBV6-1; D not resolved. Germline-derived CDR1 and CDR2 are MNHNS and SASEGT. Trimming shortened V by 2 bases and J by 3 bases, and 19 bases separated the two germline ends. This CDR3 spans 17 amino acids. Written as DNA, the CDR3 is TGTGCCAGCAGTGAACCCGGCAGCCCGGGCGACCACTATGGCTACACCTTC. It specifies CASSEPGSPGDHYGYTF.

The chain's CDR3 is CSVGVPRRTDTQYF. In nucleotides, the CDR3 is TGCAGCGTTGGGGTCCCAAGACGAACAGATACGCAGTATTTT. The genes are TRBV29-1 and TRBJ2-3; D ambiguous. V was shortened by 4 bases and J by 3 bases, with 14 bases between the two germline ends. From germline, CDR1 is SQVTM and CDR2 ANQGSEA. The CDR3 covers 14 residues.

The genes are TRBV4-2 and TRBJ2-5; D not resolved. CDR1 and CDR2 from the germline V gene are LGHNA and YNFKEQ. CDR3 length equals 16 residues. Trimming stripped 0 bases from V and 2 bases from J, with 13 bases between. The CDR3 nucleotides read TGTGCCAGCAGCCAAGATGGCTGGGTACTTCAAGAGACCCAGTACTTC. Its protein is CASSQDGWVLQETQYF.

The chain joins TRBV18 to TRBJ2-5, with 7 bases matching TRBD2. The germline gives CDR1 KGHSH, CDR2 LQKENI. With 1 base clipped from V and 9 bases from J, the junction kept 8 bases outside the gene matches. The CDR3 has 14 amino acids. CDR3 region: CASSPQATSSPQYF. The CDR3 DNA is TGTGCCAGCTCACCACAGGCGACTAGCAGCCCCCAGTACTTC.

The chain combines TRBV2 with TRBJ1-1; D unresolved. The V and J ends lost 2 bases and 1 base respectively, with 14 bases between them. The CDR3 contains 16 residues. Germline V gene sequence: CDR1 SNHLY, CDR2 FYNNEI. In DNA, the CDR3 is TGTGCCAGCAGTGAAATGGGCTTCGAGAGGAACACTGAAGCTTTCTTT. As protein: CASSEMGFERNTEAFF.

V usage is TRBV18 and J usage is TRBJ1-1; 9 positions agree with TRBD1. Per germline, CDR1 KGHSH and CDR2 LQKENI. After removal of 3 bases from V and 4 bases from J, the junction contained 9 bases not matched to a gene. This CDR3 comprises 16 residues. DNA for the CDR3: TGTGCCAGCTCACCTTTAGGACAGGGGAGTAGCACTGAAGCTTTCTTT. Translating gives CASSPLGQGSSTEAFF.

In DNA, the CDR3 is TGCAGCGTCCTTGGTACAGGGGGACGCTATGGCTACACCTTC. Translation gives CSVLGTGGRYGYTF. V usage is TRBV29-1 and J usage is TRBJ1-2, with 8 bases matching TRBD1. Germline-derived CDR1 and CDR2 are SQVTM and ANQGSEA. V trimming: 6 bases; J trimming: 4 bases; junction bases outside the gene matches: 10. This CDR3 has 14 amino acids.